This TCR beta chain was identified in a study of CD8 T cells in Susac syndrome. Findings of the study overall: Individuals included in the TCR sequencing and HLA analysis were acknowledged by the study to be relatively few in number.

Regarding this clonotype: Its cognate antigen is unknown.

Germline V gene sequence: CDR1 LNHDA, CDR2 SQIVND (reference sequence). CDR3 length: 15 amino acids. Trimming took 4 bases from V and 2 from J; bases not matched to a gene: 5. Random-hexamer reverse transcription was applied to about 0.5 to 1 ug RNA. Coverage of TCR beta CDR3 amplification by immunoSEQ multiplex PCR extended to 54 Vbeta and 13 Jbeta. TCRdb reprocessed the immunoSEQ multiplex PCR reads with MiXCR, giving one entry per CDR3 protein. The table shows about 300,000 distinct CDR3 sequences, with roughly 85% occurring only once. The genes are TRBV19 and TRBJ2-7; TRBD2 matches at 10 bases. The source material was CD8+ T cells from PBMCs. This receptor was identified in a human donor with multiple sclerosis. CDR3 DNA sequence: TGTGCCAGTAGTAATAGCGGGAGGACCCCCTACGAGCAGTACTTC. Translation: CASSNSGRTPYEQYF.